Presented here are 32 T cell receptor beta chains from one specimen sequenced in a study of T-cell memory formation after mild COVID-19 listed by TCRdb under 2021. Preparation of the library involved 5' RACE. The run used an Illumina NovaSeq 6000. TCRdb reran the public reads through fastp at Q25 and MiXCR, keeping productive beta chains. A single entry per CDR3 protein holds the most common genes and DNA from its merged rows. Across this sample there are 180,000 or so distinct CDR3 sequences, with approximately 10% seen only once. The ten largest clones represent about 3.5% of the sample. The sequencing sample was made of PBMCs or a T cell subset sorted from them (not recorded which). These receptors were taken from a man younger than 30 who had mild COVID-19 (a few samples of this study predate the infection). The sample titles of this study are shuffled in the database, so cell type and time point are left out; the donor was told from shared clones.

This clonotype has just a few counts. The rearrangement joins TRBV29-1 to TRBJ2-3; 7 nucleotides match TRBD1. The CDR3 runs to 13 residues. The germline CDR1 and CDR2 sequences are SQVTM and ANQGSEA. V shed 3 bases and J 5 bases; nucleotides not matched to a gene: 5. Here the CDR3 reads CSVERQGEDTQYF. CDR3 coding DNA: TGCAGCGTTGAGAGGCAGGGGGAAGATACGCAGTATTTT.

The table lists this clonotype with a few counts. The chain carries TRBV12-3 or TRBV12-4 and TRBJ1-6; 7 bases are shared with TRBD1. V lost 5 bases and J lost 8; bases outside the gene matches: 6. The CDR3 is 14 residues long. The CDR3 here is CASSLTGADSPLHF. As DNA, the CDR3 is TGTGCCAGCAGTCTAACAGGGGCGGATTCACCCCTCCACTTT.

The chain recombines TRBV20-1 with TRBJ2-4, with D perhaps being TRBD1 or TRBD2 (5 bases each). The germline CDR1 and CDR2 sequences are DFQATT and SNEGSKA (reference sequence). This CDR3 is 14 amino acids long. The DNA of the CDR3 is TGCAGCGGGGTGGTTGGGGGAGCCAAAAACATTCAGTACTTC. This translates into CSGVVGGAKNIQYF.

The J gene is TRBJ2-1, the V gene TRBV7-3; a possible D gene is TRBD2 (6 bases). The germline gives CDR1 SGHTA, CDR2 FQGTGA. Trimming took off 2 bases at V and 8 bases at J, with 16 bases between the two ends. The CDR3 runs to 15 residues. CDR3 bases: TGTGCCAGCAGCTTAGGGCTAGCACCGGGGGATGAGCAGTTCTTC. Amino acid sequence: CASSLGLAPGDEQFF.

This clonotype was seen ten or more times. The chain employs TRBV7-6 and TRBJ2-3, with D perhaps matching TRBD1 (6 bases). Trimming removed 5 bases at V and 2 bases at J, with 14 bases between. This CDR3 is 15 amino acids long. Germline-derived CDR1 and CDR2 are SGHVS and FNYEAQ. The CDR3 spells CASSLGQGPTDTQYF. In DNA, the CDR3 is TGTGCCAGCAGCCTGGGTCAGGGGCCCACAGATACGCAGTATTTT. Drawing the rest from reference TRBV7-6 and TRBJ2-3, the complete variable domain is GAGVSQSPRYKVTKRGQDVALRCDPISGHVSLYWYRQALGQGPEFLTYFNYEAQQDKSGLPNDRFSAERPEGSISTLTIQRTEQRDSAMYRCASSLGQGPTDTQYFGPGTRLTVL.

The chain joins TRBV7-2 to TRBJ2-5; TRBD2 matches 10 bases. The CDR3 sequence is 18 residues long. The trim removed 2 bases at V and 4 bases at J, leaving 13 bases unmatched. The germline V gene has CDR1 SGHTA and CDR2 FQGNSA. The CDR3 DNA sequence: TGTGCCAGCAGCTTACACGGGGCTAGCGGGGGTCAGGGAGAGACCCAGTACTTC. Amino acids: CASSLHGASGGQGETQYF.

This clonotype was observed a handful of times. The genes are TRBV25-1 and TRBJ1-3; possible D gene TRBD1, 6 bases. Per the germline V gene, CDR1 is MGHDK and CDR2 is SYGVNS. V was trimmed by 1 base and J by 2 bases, leaving 9 bases between them. The CDR3 consists of 15 residues. CDR3: CASSEWGLAGNTIYF. The CDR3 DNA follows: TGTGCCAGCAGTGAATGGGGGCTAGCTGGAAACACCATATATTTT.

V is TRBV9 and J is TRBJ2-7; maybe TRBD1 (6 bases). V lost 1 base and J 4 bases, leaving 12 bases between the germline ends. CDR3 length equals 14 residues. Germline CDR1 reads SGDLS; CDR2 reads YYNGEE. The CDR3 DNA sequence: TGTGCCAGCAGCGTATCCGGCAGGGGTTACGAGCAGTACTTC. It specifies CASSVSGRGYEQYF. The variable domain in full, with the rest retrieved from reference TRBV9 and TRBJ2-7, is DSGVTQTPKHLITATGQRVTLRCSPRSGDLSVYWYQQSLDQGLQFLIQYYNGEERAKGNILERFSAQQFPDLHSELNLSSLELGDSALYFCASSVSGRGYEQYFGPGTRLTVT.

This clonotype was detected a few times. The V call is TRBV7-2, the J call TRBJ2-7; 8 nucleotides align to TRBD1. J was trimmed by 2 bases and V by 4 bases; bases with no gene match: 7. The CDR3 spans 15 residues. Germline values: CDR1 SGHTA, CDR2 FQGNSA. CDR3 loop: CASSSRSTGAYEQYF. The DNA for the CDR3 is TGTGCCAGCAGCTCTCGGTCGACAGGGGCCTACGAGCAGTACTTC.

This clonotype was recorded at least ten times. Here the CDR3 DNA reads TGTGCCAGCAGCTTAGGTCTGGGGGATACGCAGTATTTT. It translates to CASSLGLGDTQYF. The V and J genes are TRBV7-2 and TRBJ2-3; D ambiguous. This CDR3 has 13 residues. Deletions cut 1 base from V and 6 bases from J, with 8 bases between. Germline V gene lookup returns CDR1 SGHTA and CDR2 FQGNSA.

The J gene is TRBJ1-4, the V gene TRBV28; no clear D. CDR1 is MDHEN, CDR2 SYDVKM, per germline. The CDR3 contains 14 residues. The ends were cut back, 6 bases at V and 6 bases at J, with 14 bases in the middle. The CDR3 DNA sequence: TGTGCCAGCAGCACTGGAGGGTCGGATGAAAAACTGTTTTTT. It specifies CASSTGGSDEKLFF.

This clonotype came up a few times. The rearrangement links TRBV7-6 to TRBJ1-1; D is possibly TRBD1 (5 bases). V lost 1 base and J 8 bases, leaving 14 bases between the germline ends. Germline CDR1 and CDR2: SGHVS and FNYEAQ. The CDR3 covers 14 residues. The CDR3, as DNA: TGTGCCAGCAGCTTAGGGGATTGGGACCGAGAAGCTTTCTTT. This translates into CASSLGDWDREAFF. Filled out from reference TRBV7-6 and TRBJ1-1, the complete variable domain reads GAGVSQSPRYKVTKRGQDVALRCDPISGHVSLYWYRQALGQGPEFLTYFNYEAQQDKSGLPNDRFSAERPEGSISTLTIQRTEQRDSAMYRCASSLGDWDREAFFGQGTRLTVV.

The table lists this clonotype with many counts. The chain is built from TRBV29-1 and TRBJ2-2; D is perhaps TRBD2 (6 bases). V lost 6 bases and J 2 bases, leaving 7 bases between the germline ends. Germline-derived CDR1 and CDR2 are SQVTM and ANQGSEA. The CDR3 has 12 amino acids. DNA for the CDR3: TGCAGCGTGGGACTCAACACCGGGGAGCTGTTTTTT. The encoded protein is CSVGLNTGELFF.

This clonotype was observed a few times. The chain links TRBV20-1 to TRBJ2-3; possible D gene TRBD2, 6 bases. Looked up from germline, CDR1 is DFQATT and CDR2 is SNEGSKA (reference sequence). The CDR3 totals 16 residues. Trimming stripped 1 base from V and 7 bases from J, with 21 bases between. The CDR3 DNA reads TGCAGTGCTAGAGGTCGTGGCGGTGGGAGCGGGCATACGCAGTATTTT. This sequence encodes CSARGRGGGSGHTQYF.

On this clonotype itself: A much bigger clone sits one base away, suggesting this may be a read error. The chain recombines TRBV5-1 with TRBJ1-1; TRBD1 is a possible D gene (5 bases). The CDR3 is 16 residues long. Germline values: CDR1 SGHRS, CDR2 YFSETQ. In DNA, the CDR3 is TGCGACAGCAGCCAAGGACCCATTTGGACAACCACTGAAGCTTTCTTT. Translated, it gives CDSSQGPIWTTTEAFF.

V and J are TRBV11-3 and TRBJ2-3, with D tentatively TRBD2 (7 bases). The germline V gene has CDR1 SGHNT and CDR2 YENEEA. The CDR3 loop spans 15 amino acids. With 1 base removed from V and 4 bases from J, the gap between germline ends came to 12 bases. Here the CDR3 DNA reads TGTGCCAGCAGCTTAGTCCGGGGGGCGTCAGATACGCAGTATTTT. Translation gives CASSLVRGASDTQYF.

V gene TRBV7-8 combines with J gene TRBJ1-1; D is possibly TRBD1 (5 bases). V was trimmed by 5 bases and J by 1 base, leaving 20 bases between them. The CDR3 spans 17 residues. CDR1 and CDR2 (germline): SGHVS, FQNEAQ. The CDR3 nucleotides read TGTGCCAGCAGCATAGGTCGAAGGACAAGAGAGAACACTGAAGCTTTCTTT. Its translation is CASSIGRRTRENTEAFF.

This chain connects TRBV9 to TRBJ2-1; TRBD1 matches at 9 bases. The CDR3 length is 16 residues. V shed 5 bases and J 4 bases; nucleotides not matched to a gene: 10. CDR1 is SGDLS, CDR2 YYNGEE, per germline. CDR3 loop: CASSPGTGPEYNEQFF. As DNA, the CDR3 is TGTGCCAGCAGTCCCGGGACAGGGCCGGAGTACAATGAGCAGTTCTTC.

The chain is built from TRBV29-1 and TRBJ2-7, with unresolved D. Looked up from germline, CDR1 is SQVTM and CDR2 is ANQGSEA. V lost 8 bases to trimming and J lost 6 bases, with 11 bases between them. There are 10 residues in the CDR3. CDR3: CSSEVSEQYF. CDR3 coding DNA: TGCAGCTCCGAAGTGAGCGAGCAGTACTTC.

The rearrangement uses TRBV11-2 and TRBJ2-5; D perhaps matches TRBD2 (5 bases). The CDR3 is 17 residues long. The V end was cut by 3 bases, the J end by 2 bases, with 19 bases between. From germline, CDR1 is SGHAT and CDR2 FQNNGV. The CDR3 spells CASSFSFGAGIQETQYF. The CDR3 bases are TGTGCCAGCAGCTTTTCGTTCGGTGCCGGGATTCAAGAGACCCAGTACTTC.

This clonotype has a handful of counts. This sequence joins TRBV4-1 and TRBJ1-4; D call uncertain. V gave up 4 bases and J gave up 4 bases, with 16 bases separating them. CDR1 is MGHRA and CDR2 is YSYEKL in the germline V gene. The CDR3 runs 16 residues. The CDR3 reads CASSRDQRVYNEKLFF. CDR3 nucleotides: TGCGCCAGCAGCCGAGACCAAAGGGTATATAATGAAAAACTGTTTTTT.

This clonotype has just a few counts. This sequence joins TRBV14 and TRBJ2-1; D is uncertain. From germline, CDR1 is SGHDN and CDR2 FVKESK. Trimming took 0 bases from V and 0 from J, leaving 6 bases between them. This CDR3 contains 15 residues. This CDR3 is CASSQEIGSYNEQFF. CDR3 DNA: TGTGCCAGCAGCCAAGAGATAGGCTCCTACAATGAGCAGTTCTTC.

This rearrangement joins TRBV28 to TRBJ1-6; 8 nucleotides line up with TRBD1. Unmatched junction bases numbered 3, after V lost 10 bases and J lost 7 bases. Germline lookup yields CDR1 MDHEN and CDR2 SYDVKM. The CDR3 has 12 residues. The CDR3 DNA reads as TGTGCCACGCGACAGGGGAATTCACCCCTCCACTTT. Protein product: CATRQGNSPLHF. Variable domain in full (rest from reference TRBV28 and TRBJ1-6): DVKVTQSSRYLVKRTGEKVFLECVQDMDHENMFWYRQDPGLGLRLIYFSYDVKMKEKGDIPEGYSVSREKKERFSLILESASTNQTSMYLCATRQGNSPLHFGNGTRLTVT.

This clonotype was found a few times. This rearrangement joins TRBV5-4 to TRBJ2-6; unclear D gene. In germline, CDR1 is SGHNT, CDR2 YYREEE (reference sequence). CDR3 size: 14 residues. Trimming shortened V by 2 bases and J by 1 base, and 4 bases separated the two germline ends. The CDR3 DNA follows: TGTGCCAGCAGCTTACAGTCTGGGGCCAACGTCCTGACTTTC. It specifies CASSLQSGANVLTF.

J is TRBJ2-3 and V is TRBV6-5; either TRBD1 or TRBD2 may fit D (5 bases each). The CDR3 sequence is 14 residues long. The V gene's germline CDR1 is MNHEY and CDR2 SVGAGI. The V gene lost 8 bases and the J gene lost 0 bases, with 12 bases spanning the gap. CDR3 bases: TGTGCCAGCGCTAATCGGGGCAGCACAGATACGCAGTATTTT. Protein sequence: CASANRGSTDTQYF.

The rearrangement joins TRBV28 to TRBJ2-7, with D possibly being TRBD2 (6 bases). The CDR3 spans 16 residues. The ends were cut back, 3 bases at V and 4 bases at J, with 19 bases in the middle. In germline, CDR1 is MDHEN, CDR2 SYDVKM. CDR3 sequence reads: CASSLGGGSGWYEQYV. The CDR3 DNA reads as TGTGCCAGCAGTTTGGGTGGAGGGTCGGGGTGGTACGAGCAGTACGTC.

This clonotype occurred many times. The genes are TRBV6-5 and TRBJ2-7, with D perhaps matching TRBD2 (5 bases). The germline V gene encodes CDR1 MNHEY and CDR2 SVGAGI. V lost 0 bases and J 3 bases, leaving 12 bases between the germline ends. The CDR3 loop spans 15 amino acids. CDR3 bases: TGTGCCAGCAGTTACTCCCCCAGCGGCGGCTACGAGCAGTACTTC. It specifies CASSYSPSGGYEQYF.

This clonotype was recorded a few times. The J gene is TRBJ2-3, the V gene TRBV7-2; 8 bases are a match to TRBD2. This CDR3 contains 18 residues. Germline CDR1 reads SGHTA; CDR2 reads FQGNSA. The junction had 17 bases not matched to a gene; V was cut back by 5 bases and J by 4 bases. In DNA, the CDR3 is TGTGCCAGCAGCAGAGAACTGGAGAGAGCGGGGGACTCAGATACGCAGTATTTT. This encodes CASSRELERAGDSDTQYF.

V and J are TRBV6-5 and TRBJ1-2; D unresolved. CDR1 and CDR2 (germline): MNHEY, SVGAGI. CDR3 length equals 13 residues. The V end was cut by 0 bases, the J end by 5 bases, with 7 bases between. This CDR3 reads CASSYSTRYGYTF. The DNA of the CDR3 is TGTGCCAGCAGTTACTCTACCCGGTATGGCTACACCTTC.

Only a few counts were recorded for this clonotype. The genes are TRBV12-3 or TRBV12-4 and TRBJ2-1; 7 bases match TRBD2. CDR3 length: 17 amino acids. V dropped 8 bases and J dropped 0; count of bases not matched to a gene: 13. The DNA for the CDR3 is TGTGCCAGCGGGCAGTTGGGGGGGATTTCCTCCTACAATGAGCAGTTCTTC. Its translation: CASGQLGGISSYNEQFF.

The chain carries TRBV12-3 or TRBV12-4 and TRBJ2-3; the D gene is possibly TRBD2 (6 bases). V was clipped by 3 bases and J by 3 bases, with 13 bases between them. CDR3 length: 15 amino acids. The CDR3 bases are TGTGCCAGCAGTTTGGGCGGGGCCGGGACAGATACGCAGTATTTT. It is translated as CASSLGGAGTDTQYF.

This clonotype was detected many times. The genes are TRBV7-3 and TRBJ1-5; possible D gene TRBD1, 6 bases. The germline V gene has CDR1 SGHTA and CDR2 FQGTGA. The CDR3 totals 15 residues. The V and J ends lost 2 bases and 3 bases respectively, with 11 bases between them. The CDR3 sequence: CASSLVGGLNQPQHF. CDR3 bases: TGTGCCAGCAGCTTAGTAGGGGGGCTCAATCAGCCCCAGCATTTT.